Presented here are 23 T cell receptor beta chains from one specimen sequenced in a study of CD8+CD57+ T cells in acquired aplastic anemia. For sequencing, patients were chosen who had shown expansion of CD8+CD57+ cells by flow cytometry. Genomic DNA, the template, was used for profiling of the TCR beta VDJ and CDR3. From the reads, TCRdb called clonotypes with MiXCR, one entry per CDR3 protein. The sample has some 200,000 distinct CDR3 sequences; almost 50% are singletons. The specimen was sorted CD4+, CD8+, or CD8+CD57+ T cells (not recorded which) from PBMCs. Receptors were obtained from a human donor with aplastic anemia.

This clonotype was observed a few times. The chain couples TRBV9 to TRBJ1-2, with no clear D. V lost 0 bases and J 4 bases, leaving 10 bases between the germline ends. The CDR3 is 14 residues long. Germline V gives CDR1 SGDLS, CDR2 YYNGEE. The CDR3 DNA reads TGTGCCAGCAGCGTAGAAAGGACGGGCTATGGCTACACCTTC. It translates to CASSVERTGYGYTF.

Note on this clonotype: Given a much more abundant clone one base away, this may be a read error. The V and J genes are TRBV19 and TRBJ1-2; the D gene is possibly TRBD1 (6 bases). This CDR3 contains 14 residues. Per the germline V gene, CDR1 is LNHDA and CDR2 is SQIVND (reference sequence). This CDR3 reads CASRGAGRSYGYAF. The CDR3 bases are TGTGCCAGTAGGGGGGCAGGTCGGAGCTATGGCTACGCCTTC. The full variable domain, rest sourced from reference TRBV19 and TRBJ1-2, is DGGITQSPKYLFRKEGQNVTLSCEQNLNHDAMYWYRQDPGQGLRLIYYSQIVNDFQKGDIAEGYSVSREKKESFPLTVTSAQKNPTAFYLCASRGAGRSYGYAFGSGTRLTVV.

This clonotype was picked up many times. The chain uses TRBV6-1 and TRBJ1-1; D is undetermined. V was clipped by 7 bases and J by 0 bases, with 12 bases between them. CDR3 length: 14 residues. Germline V lookup: CDR1 MNHNS, CDR2 SASEGT. CDR3 region: CASTVEGLNTEAFF. CDR3 sequence (DNA): TGTGCCAGCACCGTGGAGGGTCTGAACACTGAAGCTTTCTTT.

The chain links TRBV24-1 to TRBJ2-2; perhaps TRBD2 as D (5 bases). The CDR3 is 14 amino acids. The V gene lost 6 bases and the J gene lost 7 bases, with 14 bases spanning the gap. In germline, CDR1 is KGHDR, CDR2 SFDVKD. CDR3 loop: CATSRAVRGGELFF. CDR3 in DNA: TGTGCCACCAGTCGGGCAGTCCGGGGCGGGGAGCTGTTTTTT.

The V call is TRBV20-1, the J call TRBJ1-6, with 7 bases identical to TRBD1. With V trimmed by 0 bases and J by 9 bases, 8 bases remained unmatched. The CDR3 is made up of 15 amino acids. Germline assignment: CDR1 DFQATT and CDR2 SNEGSKA (reference sequence). CDR3 amino acids: CSARETGFRGSPLHF. The CDR3 region has the DNA TGCAGTGCTAGAGAGACAGGGTTTCGCGGTTCACCCCTCCACTTT.

This chain connects TRBV7-6 to TRBJ2-5; perhaps TRBD2 as D (5 bases). The CDR3 runs to 12 residues. CDR1 is SGHVS and CDR2 is FNYEAQ in the germline V gene. Trimming cost V 7 bases and J 5 bases, with 11 bases left between them. CDR3 in amino acids: CASTHTGETQYF. CDR3 coding DNA: TGTGCCAGCACCCATACGGGGGAGACCCAGTACTTC.

The gene calls are TRBV5-6 and TRBJ2-7; TRBD1 or TRBD2 may be the D gene (5 bases each). V lost 6 bases to trimming and J lost 4 bases, with 14 bases between them. The germline V gene encodes CDR1 SGHDT and CDR2 YYEEEE. CDR3 length equals 13 residues. The CDR3 coding sequence is TGTGCCAGCACCGTTGGGGGTATGTACGAGCAGTACGTC. Amino acid sequence: CASTVGGMYEQYV.

Only one count was recorded for this clonotype. The CDR3 loop reads CSARSTKISYEQYF. In DNA, the CDR3 is TGCAGTGCTAGATCTACAAAAATCTCGTACGAGCAGTACTTC. The chain combines TRBV20-1 with TRBJ2-5; D uncertain. The assigned J gene may be wrong: the sequence end matches TRBJ2-7 better. The CDR3 sequence is 14 residues long. The germline V gene has CDR1 DFQATT and CDR2 SNEGSKA (reference sequence).

CDR3 sequence (DNA): TGTGCCAGCAGCGTAGCCTCCTATAATTCACCCCTCCACTTT. It encodes CASSVASYNSPLHF. V is TRBV9 and J is TRBJ1-6; D not resolved. Trimming took 0 bases from V and 0 from J, leaving 1 base between them. Germline CDR1 reads SGDLS; CDR2 reads YYNGEE. CDR3 length equals 14 residues. Looking up the rest from reference TRBV9 and TRBJ1-6 gives the full variable domain: DSGVTQTPKHLITATGQRVTLRCSPRSGDLSVYWYQQSLDQGLQFLIQYYNGEERAKGNILERFSAQQFPDLHSELNLSSLELGDSALYFCASSVASYNSPLHFGNGTRLTVT.

This clonotype came up many times. In DNA form, the CDR3 reads TGTGCCAGCAGCTTGAAGGGAGGACAGAACGAGCAGTACTTC. Amino acid sequence: CASSLKGGQNEQYF. J is TRBJ2-7 and V is TRBV7-9, with D tentatively TRBD1 or TRBD2 (6 bases each). Deletions cut 3 bases from V and 5 bases from J, with 14 bases between. Per germline, CDR1 SEHNR and CDR2 FQNEAQ (reference sequence). The CDR3 runs 14 residues.

The DNA for the CDR3 is TGTGCCAGCAGTACTGCAGGGTCGGATGGTGAGACCCAGTACTTC. Encoded protein: CASSTAGSDGETQYF. The chain joins TRBV12-3 or TRBV12-4 to TRBJ2-5; possible D gene TRBD1, 5 bases. The CDR3 totals 15 residues. Trimming took off 5 bases at V and 5 bases at J, with 18 bases between the two ends.

This chain uses TRBV20-1 with TRBJ2-3; the D gene is possibly TRBD1 (6 bases). CDR3 size: 14 residues. Germline loops: CDR1 DFQATT, CDR2 SNEGSKA (reference sequence). Between the trimmed V and J ends, which lost 0 bases and 4 bases, there was a span of 11 bases. The CDR3 reads CSAREGAVSDTQYF. The CDR3 nucleotides read TGCAGTGCTAGAGAGGGGGCGGTATCAGATACGCAGTATTTT.

Remarks on this clonotype: Given a much more abundant clone one base away, this may be a read error. The CDR3 end shows no conserved phenylalanine or tryptophan, and so a read error is likely. The chain is built from TRBV2 and TRBJ2-7, with D perhaps given as TRBD1 or TRBD2 (5 bases each). The CDR3 totals 14 residues. Per the germline V gene, CDR1 is SNHLY and CDR2 is FYNNEI. Trimming took 6 bases from V and 4 from J, leaving 16 bases between them. The CDR3 sequence: CASSPLGAHYEQYL. In DNA form, the CDR3 reads TGTGCCAGCAGCCCCCTCGGGGCCCATTACGAGCAGTACCTC.

The chain couples TRBV19 to TRBJ1-5, with 8 bases matching TRBD1. This CDR3 has 16 amino acids. The germline CDR1 and CDR2 sequences are LNHDA and SQIVND (reference sequence). The V and J ends lost 4 bases and 0 bases, in that order; junction bases with no gene match: 5. This chain's CDR3 is CASSTGTGGSNQPQHF. Here the CDR3 DNA reads TGTGCCAGTAGTACCGGAACAGGGGGTAGCAATCAGCCCCAGCATTTT.

This clonotype was seen repeatedly, ten times or more. It may be a read error: a sequence one base away is much more abundant. CDR3 amino acids: CAISAQETGGYTF. CDR3 sequence (DNA): TGTGCCATCAGTGCCCAGGAAACGGGGGGCTACACCTTC. V gene TRBV10-3 combines with J gene TRBJ1-2; no reliable D call. The ends were cut back, 4 bases at V and 8 bases at J, with 14 bases in the middle. The CDR3 loop spans 13 amino acids. The germline gives CDR1 ENHRY, CDR2 SYGVKD.

This clonotype has a count of ten or more. V and J are TRBV20-1 and TRBJ2-3; TRBD1 might be the D (5 bases). CDR3 length: 13 residues. Per the germline V gene, CDR1 is DFQATT and CDR2 is SNEGSKA (reference sequence). V was shortened by 0 bases and J by 8 bases, with 12 bases between the two germline ends. The CDR3 loop reads CSARDSLQGTQYF. The CDR3, as DNA: TGCAGTGCTAGAGACTCCCTCCAGGGTACGCAGTATTTT.

This clonotype occurred many times. CDR3 sequence: CASSLGTSENTF. The CDR3 DNA reads TGTGCCAGTAGTCTCGGGACATCCGAGAACACCTTC. The chain joins TRBV19 to TRBJ1-2; the D gene is possibly TRBD1 (6 bases). The CDR3 is 12 residues long. With 5 bases removed from V and 12 bases from J, the gap between germline ends came to 16 bases. Looked up from germline, CDR1 is LNHDA and CDR2 is SQIVND (reference sequence).

This clonotype was seen ten or more times. The chain joins TRBV19 to TRBJ1-1; 8 bases are shared with TRBD1. Germline CDR1 LNHDA, CDR2 SQIVND (reference sequence). CDR3 length: 13 amino acids. V shed 5 bases, J shed 5 bases, and the junction held 4 bases outside the gene matches. CDR3 region: CASSSDRETEAFF. The CDR3 DNA is TGTGCCAGTAGTTCGGACAGGGAAACTGAAGCTTTCTTT.

This clonotype turned up a few times. The chain uses TRBV12-3 or TRBV12-4 and TRBJ2-3, with 9 bases aligning to TRBD1. The ends lost 4 bases at V and 1 base at J; junction bases unmatched: 0. There are 14 residues in the CDR3. CDR3 in amino acids: CASSWDRGTDTQYF. In DNA form, the CDR3 reads TGTGCCAGCAGTTGGGACAGGGGCACAGATACGCAGTATTTT.

The gene calls are TRBV6-4 and TRBJ2-1, with 7 bases identical to TRBD1. After removal of 7 bases from V and 4 bases from J, the junction contained 13 bases not matched to a gene. CDR3 size: 16 residues. The germline CDR1 and CDR2 sequences are MRHNA and SNTAGT. The CDR3 spells CASKLTTGIGYNEQFF. The CDR3 coding sequence is TGTGCCAGCAAACTCACGACAGGGATTGGGTACAATGAGCAGTTCTTC.

This clonotype was seen once. A much larger clone sits a single nucleotide away, making a read error possible. This chain connects TRBV3-1 to TRBJ2-6; 9 bases map to TRBD2. The CDR3 has 16 amino acids. The germline CDR1 and CDR2 sequences are LGHDT and YNNKEL (reference sequence). The CDR3, as DNA: TGTGCCAGCAGCCAACTTAGCGGGAGTGGGGCCAACGTCCTGGCTTTC. Its protein product is CASSQLSGSGANVLAF.

This chain uses TRBV19 with TRBJ2-7, with unresolved D. Germline V gene lookup returns CDR1 LNHDA and CDR2 SQIVND (reference sequence). Trimming took off 3 bases at V and 6 bases at J, with 9 bases between the two ends. The CDR3 spans 12 residues. CDR3 in amino acids: CASSMMGGEQYF. The CDR3 nucleotides are TGTGCCAGTAGTATGATGGGTGGCGAGCAGTACTTC.

The gene calls are TRBV2 and TRBJ2-3; the D is unclear. The CDR3 length is 13 residues. Trimming pared 5 bases from V and 6 bases from J, leaving 12 bases between. Germline assignment: CDR1 SNHLY and CDR2 FYNNEI. The CDR3 bases are TGTGCCAGCAGTTCCTCTCTCTTTGATACGCAGTATTTT. Translation gives CASSSSLFDTQYF.